This T cell receptor (beta chain) was sequenced in a study of technical replicates of blood from a handful of donors. Sequencing was performed with immunoSEQ multiplex PCR; in TCRdb, only in-frame clones are kept and a portion is missing. The sample has tens of thousands of clones, around 90% seen once. In germline, CDR1 is SQVTM, CDR2 ANQGSEA. The CDR3 consists of 15 residues. This chain connects TRBV29-1 to TRBJ2-3; TRBD2 matches at 7 bases. This clonotype was sampled from a human donor in good health. Some clones in this sample may be carry-over from other donors' samples. The specimen sequenced was T cells isolated from PBMCs. CDR3 nucleotide sequence: TGCAAGAACCCGCGGGGCGGGAGTTCGACAGATACGCAGTATTTT. This encodes CKNPRGGSSTDTQYF.